This T cell receptor (beta chain) was recovered during a study of blood T cell repertoires in COVID-19. Study summary: Both acute and convalescent COVID-19 samples were obtained from the United States, Italy and Spain.

After removal of 1 base from V and 5 bases from J, the junction contained 12 bases not matched to a gene. The germline V gene has CDR1 SGHDT and CDR2 YYEEEE. CDR3 length: 18 amino acids. Assay: immunoSEQ multiplex PCR; the TCRdb copy retains only in-frame clones and omits some. This table holds 80,000 to 100,000 clones, more than 90% found once. This TCR derives from a human donor with active COVID-19. The donor label of this sample is uncertain. The genes are TRBV5-6 and TRBJ2-1; 10 bases agree with TRBD2. Sequencing input: peripheral blood. DNA of the CDR3: TGTGCCAGCAGCTTGTTTTCCTTACTAGCGGGGTGGGACAATGAGCAGTTCTTC. Residues: CASSLFSLLAGWDNEQFF.